Listed below are T cell receptor beta chains from one sample, sequenced in a study of identical twins. TCRdb ran MiXCR on the 5' RACE reads and lists one entry per CDR3 protein. This table has roughly 220,000 distinct CDR3 sequences, 5.5% to 7.5% appearing once. The same data also contributed to another study, on T cells expressing NK-cell markers.

The sample comprised CD8+ T cells sorted from blood. The receptors come from a young woman in good health. Both conserved end residues are trimmed from each CDR3.

TRBV12-3/TRBV12-4	TRBJ1-5	ASSWGSAQH
TRBV12-3/TRBV12-4	TRBJ2-7	ASSLAQRYEQY
TRBV5-1	TRBJ2-3	ASSLETSRGTQY
TRBV6-2/TRBV6-3	TRBJ2-7	ASTTSGNEQY
TRBV2	TRBJ1-1	ASSELPPRNTEAF
TRBV20-1	TRBJ1-4	SATPRAPYQKLF
TRBV29-1	TRBJ1-2	SVEMRTEASYGYT
TRBV12-3/TRBV12-4	TRBJ2-7	ASSPAGPGGEQY
TRBV29-1	TRBJ2-2	SAAKPHTGELF
TRBV5-5	TRBJ2-7	ASSLVSGLSEQY
TRBV7-8	TRBJ2-4	ASSLRLAGAKNIQY
TRBV29-1	TRBJ2-1	STEGGLTLNEQF
TRBV9	TRBJ2-3	ASSPRTNRGDTQY
TRBV7-9	TRBJ2-3	ASSVVRVTDTQY
TRBV19	TRBJ2-3	ASSWTSGSVGTDTQY
TRBV6-2/TRBV6-3	TRBJ2-1	ASSPTSEPYNEQF
TRBV5-6	TRBJ2-7	ASSLRTSGQIYEQY